This section outlines one TCR beta chain sequence together with its context. Antigen specificity is unknown. Assay: immunoSEQ multiplex PCR; the TCRdb copy retains only in-frame clones and omits some. The sample shows approximately 61,000 clones, about nine tenths of them seen only once. The data belong to a study of OX40 agonist ivuxolimab in advanced cancers. About the study: Participants, 75% to 85% male, averaged 60 years of age, ranging from roughly 23 to 90. Partial responses occurred in Three dose-escalation patients, one with hepatocellular carcinoma and two with cutaneous melanoma. Study outcomes and limitations: Blood T cells, both CD4+ and CD8+, expanded clonally by week 6 at 0.1 to 3.0 mg/kg.

Germline CDR1 is MDHEN and CDR2 is SYDVKM. The CDR3 spans 13 residues. With 6 bases clipped from V and 4 bases from J, the junction kept 4 bases outside the gene matches. This chain uses TRBV28 with TRBJ1-1; 8 nucleotides agree with TRBD1. The specimen comprised CD4+ or CD8+ T cells sorted from blood, sampled in a trial of the OX40 agonist ivuxolimab. The receptor's source is an adult with an advanced solid tumor such as melanoma, head and neck, liver or kidney cancer. CDR3 sequence: CASRQTGGTEAFF. Written as DNA, the CDR3 is TGTGCCAGCAGACAAACAGGGGGCACTGAAGCTTTCTTT. The full variable domain, its missing parts supplied by reference TRBV28 and TRBJ1-1, is DVKVTQSSRYLVKRTGEKVFLECVQDMDHENMFWYRQDPGLGLRLIYFSYDVKMKEKGDIPEGYSVSREKKERFSLILESASTNQTSMYLCASRQTGGTEAFFGQGTRLTVV.